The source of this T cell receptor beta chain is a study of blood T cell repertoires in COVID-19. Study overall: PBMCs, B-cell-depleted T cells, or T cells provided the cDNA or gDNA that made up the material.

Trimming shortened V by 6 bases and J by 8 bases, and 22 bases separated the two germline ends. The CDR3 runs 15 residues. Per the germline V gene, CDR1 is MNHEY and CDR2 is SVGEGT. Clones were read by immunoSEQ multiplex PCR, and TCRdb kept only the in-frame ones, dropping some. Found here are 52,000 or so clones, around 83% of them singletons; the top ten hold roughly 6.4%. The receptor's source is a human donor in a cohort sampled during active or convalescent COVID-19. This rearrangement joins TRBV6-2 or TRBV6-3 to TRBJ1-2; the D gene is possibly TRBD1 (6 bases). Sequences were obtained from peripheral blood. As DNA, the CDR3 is TGTGCCAGCAGCTCACAGGGTCCCGATCTAGTGGGCTACACCTTC. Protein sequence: CASSSQGPDLVGYTF.